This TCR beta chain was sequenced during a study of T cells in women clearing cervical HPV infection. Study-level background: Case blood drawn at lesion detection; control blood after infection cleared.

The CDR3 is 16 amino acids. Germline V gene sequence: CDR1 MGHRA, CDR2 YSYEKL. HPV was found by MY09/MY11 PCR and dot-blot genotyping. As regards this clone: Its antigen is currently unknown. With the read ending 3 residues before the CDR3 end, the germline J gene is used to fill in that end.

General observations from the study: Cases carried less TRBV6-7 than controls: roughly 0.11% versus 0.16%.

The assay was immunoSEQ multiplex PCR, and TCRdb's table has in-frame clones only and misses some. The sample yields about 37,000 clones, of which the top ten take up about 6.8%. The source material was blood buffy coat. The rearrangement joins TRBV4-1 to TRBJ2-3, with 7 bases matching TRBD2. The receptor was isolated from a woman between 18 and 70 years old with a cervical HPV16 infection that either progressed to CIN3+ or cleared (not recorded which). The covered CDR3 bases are TGCGCCAGCAGCCAAGGGCGGGGGAGGGAAAGCGCAGCG. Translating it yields CASSQGRGRESAA. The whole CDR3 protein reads CASSQGRGRESAAQYF.